These T cell receptor beta chains were read from a single sample in a study of T cells in tumors after PD-1 blockade. Clones were read by immunoSEQ multiplex PCR, and TCRdb kept only the in-frame ones, dropping some. The sample includes about 5,800 clones, 60% to 80% of them seen just once. Sequences were derived from tumor tissue, sampled before anti-PD-1 treatment. Receptor source: a human donor with basal cell carcinoma. Both conserved end residues are part of each CDR3. Each record gives: J gene, V gene, D gene, clone size, CDR3 DNA, CDR3 protein. D genes are given only for firm matches. Expanded clones are given a class, and other clones once, few, many or no size at all.

j_gene: TRBJ2-3; v_gene: TRBV10-3; d_gene: -; abundance: -; CDR3nt: TGTGCCATCAGTGGCGCAGCGAGCACAGATACGCAGTATTTT; CDR3aa: CAISGAASTDTQYF
j_gene: TRBJ2-6; v_gene: TRBV9; d_gene: -; abundance: few; CDR3nt: TGTGCCAGCAGCCCCAGGGAGGCCGCTGGGGCCAACGTCCTGACTTTC; CDR3aa: CASSPREAAGANVLTF
j_gene: TRBJ1-2; v_gene: TRBV18; d_gene: TRBD1; abundance: -; CDR3nt: TGTGCCAGCTCACCACATGCAGGGGGCTATGGCTACACCTTC; CDR3aa: CASSPHAGGYGYTF
j_gene: TRBJ1-2; v_gene: TRBV18; d_gene: -; abundance: -; CDR3nt: TGTGCCAGCTCACCCCTAGGACAGCGAGCTAACTATGGCTACACCTTC; CDR3aa: CASSPLGQRANYGYTF
j_gene: TRBJ2-2; v_gene: TRBV15; d_gene: TRBD1; abundance: few; CDR3nt: TGTGCCACCAGCCGCTCGGGGACAGATACCGGGGAGCTGTTTTTT; CDR3aa: CATSRSGTDTGELFF
j_gene: TRBJ2-7; v_gene: TRBV5-4; d_gene: TRBD2; abundance: -; CDR3nt: TGTGCCAGCAGCCCCCGCGGGAGCTCCTACGAGCAGTACTTC; CDR3aa: CASSPRGSSYEQYF
j_gene: TRBJ2-7; v_gene: TRBV30; d_gene: -; abundance: -; CDR3nt: TGTGCCTGGAGTGTAGACCGCTACGAGCAGTACTTC; CDR3aa: CAWSVDRYEQYF
j_gene: TRBJ1-1; v_gene: TRBV7-2; d_gene: -; abundance: -; CDR3nt: TGTGCCAGCAGCTCGGGACATCCTTTCACTGAAGCTTTCTTT; CDR3aa: CASSSGHPFTEAFF
j_gene: TRBJ1-2; v_gene: TRBV4-1; d_gene: -; abundance: medium-sized; CDR3nt: TGCGCCAGCAGCCAAGTTCAGGGAGATGGCTACACCTTC; CDR3aa: CASSQVQGDGYTF
j_gene: TRBJ2-3; v_gene: TRBV6-6; d_gene: -; abundance: -; CDR3nt: TGTGCCAGCCGTGTTGGGCGAGATACGCAGTATTTT; CDR3aa: CASRVGRDTQYF
j_gene: TRBJ1-5; v_gene: TRBV2; d_gene: -; abundance: -; CDR3nt: TGTGCCGGGACTGCCTCCTTAAATCAGCCCCAGCATTTT; CDR3aa: CAGTASLNQPQHF
j_gene: TRBJ1-3; v_gene: TRBV19; d_gene: -; abundance: -; CDR3nt: TGTGCCAGTAGTATAGGGGGAGCTACTAGAAACACCATATATTTT; CDR3aa: CASSIGGATRNTIYF
j_gene: TRBJ1-1; v_gene: TRBV29-1; d_gene: -; abundance: -; CDR3nt: TGCAGCGTGGTCCCCCCACCTGAAGCTTTCTTT; CDR3aa: CSVVPPPEAFF
j_gene: TRBJ1-4; v_gene: TRBV6-1; d_gene: -; abundance: -; CDR3nt: TGTGCCAGCAGCCAGTGGCATCCTCCTAATGAAAAACTGTTTTTT; CDR3aa: CASSQWHPPNEKLFF
j_gene: TRBJ2-3; v_gene: TRBV6-4; d_gene: -; abundance: -; CDR3nt: TGTGCCAGCAGTGACGGAACTACCCACGCAGATACGCAGTATTTT; CDR3aa: CASSDGTTHADTQYF
j_gene: TRBJ2-1; v_gene: TRBV5-1; d_gene: TRBD1; abundance: -; CDR3nt: TGCGCCAGCCGGGACAGGGATGAGCAGTTCTTC; CDR3aa: CASRDRDEQFF
j_gene: TRBJ1-2; v_gene: TRBV5-1; d_gene: TRBD1; abundance: -; CDR3nt: TGCGCCAGCAGAGAGGGGACAGGGGATTGGTATGGCTACACCTTC; CDR3aa: CASREGTGDWYGYTF
j_gene: TRBJ1-4; v_gene: TRBV3-1/TRBV3-2; d_gene: -; abundance: -; CDR3nt: TGTGCCAGCAGCCAAATATTGGGGACACTAGCAACTAATGAAAAACTGTTTTTT; CDR3aa: CASSQILGTLATNEKLFF
j_gene: TRBJ1-6; v_gene: TRBV4-1; d_gene: -; abundance: -; CDR3nt: TGCGCCAGCAGCCAAGATACAAACTCCTATAATTCACCCCTCCACTTT; CDR3aa: CASSQDTNSYNSPLHF
j_gene: TRBJ2-1; v_gene: TRBV7-9; d_gene: TRBD2; abundance: -; CDR3nt: TGTGCCAGCAGCTTAGGACTAGCGGGGGCCATATACAATGAGCAGTTCTTC; CDR3aa: CASSLGLAGAIYNEQFF
j_gene: TRBJ1-2; v_gene: TRBV6-6; d_gene: -; abundance: -; CDR3nt: TGTGCCCGGGGGGGGCGGGGGGGGGACACAACGACAGGCTACACCTTC; CDR3aa: CARGGRGGDTTTGYTF
j_gene: TRBJ2-3; v_gene: TRBV7-8; d_gene: TRBD2; abundance: -; CDR3nt: TGTGCCAGCAGCTTAAGTCTCGGGCCAGCGGGGAGCACAGATACGCAGTATTTT; CDR3aa: CASSLSLGPAGSTDTQYF
j_gene: TRBJ2-3; v_gene: TRBV30; d_gene: TRBD2; abundance: -; CDR3nt: TGTGCCTGGAGCCCAGATAGCGGGGGGACTGGCACAGATACGCAGTATTTT; CDR3aa: CAWSPDSGGTGTDTQYF
j_gene: TRBJ2-1; v_gene: TRBV24-1; d_gene: TRBD1; abundance: -; CDR3nt: TGTGCCACCAGTGATTCTTCAGGGGGCTCCCTCTACAATGAGCAGTTCTTC; CDR3aa: CATSDSSGGSLYNEQFF
j_gene: TRBJ2-5; v_gene: TRBV9; d_gene: -; abundance: few; CDR3nt: TGTGCCAGCAGCGTAGCAAAGGGGCGTTCAGAGACCCAGTACTTC; CDR3aa: CASSVAKGRSETQYF
j_gene: TRBJ2-5; v_gene: TRBV2; d_gene: -; abundance: -; CDR3nt: TGTGCGACAGCTCGCCAGCGACAAGAGACCCAGTACTTC; CDR3aa: CATARQRQETQYF
j_gene: TRBJ2-1; v_gene: TRBV19; d_gene: TRBD2; abundance: -; CDR3nt: TGTGCCAGTAGTATACTAGCGGGGGGCCCTTGGGAGCAGTTCTTC; CDR3aa: CASSILAGGPWEQFF
j_gene: TRBJ2-5; v_gene: TRBV7-8; d_gene: TRBD2; abundance: -; CDR3nt: TGTGCCAGCAGCTTAGTCCCGCTAGGGTTTAGGGTTAGCGGGGCCCAGGAGACCCAGTACTTC; CDR3aa: CASSLVPLGFRVSGAQETQYF
j_gene: TRBJ2-5; v_gene: TRBV5-5; d_gene: -; abundance: -; CDR3nt: TGTGCCAGCAGGGTGGGTGCGGAGACCCAGTACTTC; CDR3aa: CASRVGAETQYF
j_gene: TRBJ1-3; v_gene: TRBV5-1; d_gene: -; abundance: -; CDR3nt: TGCGCCAGCAGCTTGGCCCGGGGGTTAGGCGGAAACACCATATATTTT; CDR3aa: CASSLARGLGGNTIYF
j_gene: TRBJ1-2; v_gene: TRBV5-4; d_gene: -; abundance: -; CDR3nt: TGTGCCAGCAGCTTGTTAGACTCCCCCTTCCTTGGCTACACCTTC; CDR3aa: CASSLLDSPFLGYTF
j_gene: TRBJ1-5; v_gene: TRBV11-1; d_gene: -; abundance: -; CDR3nt: TGTGCCAGCAGCCGAGCGGGTGGTCAGCCCCAGCATTTT; CDR3aa: CASSRAGGQPQHF
j_gene: TRBJ1-1; v_gene: TRBV21-1; d_gene: -; abundance: once; CDR3nt: TGTGCCAGCAGAAGTTGCATAGACACAATTCGCACTGAAGCTTTCTTT; CDR3aa: CASRSCIDTIRTEAFF
j_gene: TRBJ2-7; v_gene: TRBV29-1; d_gene: TRBD2; abundance: once; CDR3nt: TGCAGCGTTGAAAGGGGTAGCGGGTACGAGCAGTACTTC; CDR3aa: CSVERGSGYEQYF
j_gene: TRBJ2-2; v_gene: TRBV4-2; d_gene: TRBD2; abundance: -; CDR3nt: TGTGCCAGCAGGGCCGGGACTAGCGATACCGGGGAGCTGTTTTTT; CDR3aa: CASRAGTSDTGELFF
j_gene: TRBJ1-3; v_gene: TRBV12-3/TRBV12-4; d_gene: TRBD1; abundance: -; CDR3nt: TGTGCCACCGGGACAGGGTCTGGAAACACCATATATTTT; CDR3aa: CATGTGSGNTIYF
j_gene: TRBJ2-1; v_gene: TRBV20-1; d_gene: TRBD2; abundance: -; CDR3nt: TGCAGTGCTAGTGGCCTAGCGGGGTACAATGAGCAGTTCTTC; CDR3aa: CSASGLAGYNEQFF
j_gene: TRBJ1-1; v_gene: TRBV29-1; d_gene: -; abundance: -; CDR3nt: TGCAGCGTAAGGAAAGGACGTACTGAAGCTTTCTTT; CDR3aa: CSVRKGRTEAFF
j_gene: TRBJ1-6; v_gene: TRBV20-1; d_gene: -; abundance: -; CDR3nt: TGCAGTGCTAGTTTAGACAGCCAGTATAATTCACCCCTCCACTTT; CDR3aa: CSASLDSQYNSPLHF
j_gene: TRBJ2-2; v_gene: TRBV4-1; d_gene: -; abundance: -; CDR3nt: TGCGCCAGCAGCCAAGACCGGGTACCGGCCGGGGAGCTGTTTTTT; CDR3aa: CASSQDRVPAGELFF
j_gene: TRBJ2-3; v_gene: TRBV2; d_gene: TRBD1; abundance: once; CDR3nt: TGTGCCAGCGTCCGGGACAGACGCTCAGGTACGCAGTATTTT; CDR3aa: CASVRDRRSGTQYF
j_gene: TRBJ2-1; v_gene: TRBV5-5; d_gene: TRBD1; abundance: few; CDR3nt: TGTGCCAGCAGCTGGTTAGGAGACAGGGGTAACAATGAGCAGTTCTTC; CDR3aa: CASSWLGDRGNNEQFF
j_gene: TRBJ1-2; v_gene: TRBV19; d_gene: -; abundance: few; CDR3nt: TGTGCCAGTAGTATATTTGGACAAGGGCATGGCTACACCTTC; CDR3aa: CASSIFGQGHGYTF
j_gene: TRBJ1-5; v_gene: TRBV1; d_gene: -; abundance: -; CDR3nt: TGCACCAGCAGCCAAGGGGATTTCTGGCAGCCCCAGCATTTT; CDR3aa: CTSSQGDFWQPQHF
j_gene: TRBJ2-6; v_gene: TRBV3-1/TRBV3-2; d_gene: TRBD1; abundance: -; CDR3nt: TGTGCCAGCAGCCAAGCAAGGACAGGGGGAGGCTCTGGGGCCAACGTCCTGACTTTC; CDR3aa: CASSQARTGGGSGANVLTF
j_gene: TRBJ1-2; v_gene: TRBV18; d_gene: -; abundance: -; CDR3nt: TGTGCCAGCGCCCGGGACTCCGGGGAAGATGGCTACACCTTC; CDR3aa: CASARDSGEDGYTF
j_gene: TRBJ1-6; v_gene: TRBV30; d_gene: -; abundance: few; CDR3nt: TGTGCCTGGAGTTCGGCCGGGACTGGGTCACCCCTCCACTTT; CDR3aa: CAWSSAGTGSPLHF
j_gene: TRBJ1-2; v_gene: TRBV5-1; d_gene: -; abundance: once; CDR3nt: TGCGCCAGCAGCGCCCTACAGGGCTCCGGCTACACCTTC; CDR3aa: CASSALQGSGYTF
j_gene: TRBJ2-7; v_gene: TRBV14; d_gene: -; abundance: once; CDR3nt: TGTGCCAGCAGCCGACCTGGGACCTCCGGAAACTACGAGCAGTACTTC; CDR3aa: CASSRPGTSGNYEQYF
j_gene: TRBJ2-3; v_gene: TRBV18; d_gene: TRBD1; abundance: -; CDR3nt: TGTGCCAGCTCACTCCGGGACAGGGGACGAGATACGCAGTATTTT; CDR3aa: CASSLRDRGRDTQYF
j_gene: TRBJ2-5; v_gene: TRBV7-9; d_gene: -; abundance: -; CDR3nt: TGTGCCAGCAGCCCCCAAGAGACCCAGTACTTC; CDR3aa: CASSPQETQYF